The present entry profiles one T cell receptor beta chain with its context. The sample originates from a study of blood T cells in healthy people across ages. Overall study: Template switching retrieved approximately one barcoded beta molecule for each two T cells.

Using a J-beta primer mix together with a sample-barcoded 5' primer, a second PCR was run for roughly 6 to 12 cycles. TCRdb independently ran MiXCR on the 5' RACE reads; one entry per CDR3 protein. The sample has about 840,000 distinct CDR3 sequences, almost 30% seen once. CDR3 size: 16 residues. Looked up from germline, CDR1 is SGHRS and CDR2 is YFSETQ. The junction had 4 bases not matched to a gene; V was cut back by 2 bases and J by 2 bases. These data were likewise used in another study, on T cells of mothers and their children. That study reports: Healthy Caucasian mothers, a few in number, and their six children were the donors. There were no persistent microchimeric T cell clones detected.

The specimen was blood. The chain recombines TRBV5-1 with TRBJ2-6; TRBD1 agrees at 7 bases. This receptor was identified in a woman in her 40s in good health. CDR3 nucleotides: TGCGCCAGCAGCTTCGACAGGGAGACTGGGGCCAACGTCCTGACTTTC. Protein sequence: CASSFDRETGANVLTF.